The 9 T cell receptor beta chains below come from one sample, sequenced in a study of blood T cell repertoires in COVID-19. Using immunoSEQ multiplex PCR, the repertoire was profiled, and TCRdb retains in-frame clones only, with some absent. The data contain around 240,000 clones, almost 85% of them singletons. Sequenced material: peripheral blood. The receptors originated from a woman at least 80 years old with acute or convalescent COVID-19.

The chain links TRBV19 to TRBJ2-7, with 9 bases matching TRBD1. CDR1 is LNHDA, CDR2 SQIVND, per germline (reference sequence). Losses at the gene ends were 2 bases for V and 2 bases for J; bases not matched to a gene: 4. This CDR3 has 15 amino acids. CDR3 amino acids: CASSIRGDRAYEQYF. CDR3 DNA: TGTGCCAGTAGTATACGGGGGGACAGGGCCTACGAGCAGTACTTC.

This chain links TRBV24-1 with TRBJ2-5, with 8 bases matching TRBD2. Germline CDR1 reads KGHDR; CDR2 reads SFDVKD. With V trimmed by 5 bases and J by 3 bases, 7 bases remained unmatched. There are 15 residues in the CDR3. DNA of the CDR3: TGTGCCACCAGTGTGCTAGCGGGCAGAAAAGAGACCCAGTACTTC. Protein product: CATSVLAGRKETQYF.

This rearrangement joins TRBV9 to TRBJ1-1; D not certain. V was clipped by 0 bases and J by 6 bases, with 15 bases between them. CDR3 length: 15 amino acids. CDR1 is SGDLS, CDR2 YYNGEE, per germline. CDR3 in amino acids: CASSVGVTGIPEAFF. The CDR3 DNA is TGTGCCAGCAGCGTAGGTGTCACCGGGATCCCTGAAGCTTTCTTT.

This chain uses TRBV3-1 (or the pseudogene TRBV3-2) with TRBJ1-2; tentatively, D is TRBD1 (5 bases). CDR3 length: 14 residues. V lost 0 bases and J lost 6, with 11 bases in between. CDR1 and CDR2 (germline): LGHDT, YNNKEL (reference sequence). DNA of the CDR3: TGTGCCAGCAGCCAAGAGGGGAGGGGAAATGGCTACACCTTC. This gives the protein CASSQEGRGNGYTF.

This rearrangement joins TRBV9 to TRBJ2-4, with a tentative D call TRBD2 (5 bases). The germline V and J ends were trimmed by 3 bases and 6 bases, with 16 bases remaining between them. The CDR3 has 15 amino acids. In germline, CDR1 is SGDLS, CDR2 YYNGEE. For the CDR3, the DNA is TGTGCCAGCAGCGCTGAATCCGTTGGGAGAAACATTCAGTACTTC. Residues: CASSAESVGRNIQYF.

The chain uses TRBV10-3 and TRBJ2-7; TRBD1 matches at 11 bases. V lost 6 bases and J lost 9; bases outside the gene matches: 4. The V gene's germline CDR1 is ENHRY and CDR2 SYGVKD. CDR3 size: 12 residues. CDR3 coding DNA: TGTGCCATCAGAGGGACAGGGGGTTCGCAGTACTTC. It yields the protein CAIRGTGGSQYF.

This clone was detected once. The sample has other DNA sequences that encode this CDR3 too. As DNA, the CDR3 is TGTGCCAGCTCACCGGGACAGGACTATGGCTACACCTTC. This encodes CASSPGQDYGYTF. The rearrangement joins TRBV18 to TRBJ1-2, with 8 bases fitting TRBD1. CDR3 length equals 13 residues. Germline CDR1 reads KGHSH; CDR2 reads LQKENI. Trimming at V came to 3 bases and at J to 3 bases, leaving 0 bases not matched to a gene.

The chain joins TRBV5-1 to TRBJ2-5, with TRBD2 identical over 10 bases. The length of the CDR3 is 14 residues. Unmatched junction bases numbered 7, after V lost 6 bases and J lost 5 bases. Germline V CDR1 and CDR2: SGHRS, YFSETQ. The CDR3 spells CASTDPSGGETQYF. In DNA form, the CDR3 reads TGCGCCAGCACCGACCCTAGCGGGGGTGAGACCCAGTACTTC.

This sequence joins TRBV28 and TRBJ1-5; 7 bases are a match to TRBD1. The CDR3 runs 18 residues. V lost 2 bases and J lost 0; bases outside the gene matches: 10. From germline, CDR1 is MDHEN and CDR2 SYDVKM. CDR3 residues: CASSLPGQNIYSNQPQHF. For the CDR3, the DNA is TGTGCCAGCAGTTTACCGGGACAGAACATATATAGCAATCAGCCCCAGCATTTT.